Reported below is one TCR beta chain. The repertoire was sequenced with immunoSEQ multiplex PCR; TCRdb's copy has only in-frame clones and lacks some. The repertoire holds about 660,000 clones, 80% to 90% seen once, with 0.0094% in the top ten. This record comes from a study of shared T cell receptors in the human thymus. Germline CDR1 SGHTA, CDR2 FQGNSA. V dropped 1 base and J dropped 6; count of bases not matched to a gene: 9. There are 17 residues in the CDR3. The same specimen was also included in a second study, on human thymus T cells. That paper states: Unrelated individuals reportedly shared highly overlapping thymic TCR repertoires.

This chain connects TRBV7-2 to TRBJ2-2, with 9 bases lining up with TRBD2. Sequences were obtained from thymocytes. The clonotype comes from a boy in the first two years of life with a congenital heart defect. Here the CDR3 reads CASSLGSGGPGSGELFF. The CDR3 DNA follows: TGTGCCAGCAGCTTAGGTAGCGGGGGCCCTGGGTCCGGGGAGCTGTTTTTT. The whole variable domain, remainder taken from reference TRBV7-2 and TRBJ2-2, is GAGVSQSPSNKVTEKGKDVELRCDPISGHTALYWYRQSLGQGLEFLIYFQGNSAPDKSGLPSDRFSAERTGGSVSTLTIQRTQQEDSAVYLCASSLGSGGPGSGELFFGEGSRLTVL.